The 23 T cell receptor beta chains listed next were all sequenced from one sample in a study of T-cell reconstitution after alpha-beta-depleted transplantation in children. Construction of the TCRbeta library involved unique molecular identifiers. TCRdb recomputed calls from the PCR reads with MiXCR, one row per CDR3 protein. Seen here are around 500,000 distinct CDR3 sequences, around 12% observed once, and the top ten hold over 5.5%. Sequenced material: PBMCs from the stem cell graft donor, taken from the stem cell graft. All receptors come from a human donor who donated a stem cell graft to a child with combined immunodeficiency.

This clonotype was picked up a small number of times. The chain has TRBV18 and TRBJ2-3, with unresolved D. Germline values: CDR1 KGHSH, CDR2 LQKENI. V lost 3 bases, J lost 1 base, and 8 bases lay in between. The CDR3 is made up of 14 amino acids. The CDR3 loop is CASSPAGRTDTQYF. CDR3 nucleotides: TGTGCCAGCTCACCTGCCGGACGCACAGATACGCAGTATTTT.

The rearrangement links TRBV7-2 to TRBJ1-2; D gene unclear. Trimming pared 5 bases from V and 4 bases from J, leaving 17 bases between. The CDR3 extends over 15 amino acids. Germline V gene sequence: CDR1 SGHTA, CDR2 FQGNSA. This CDR3 is CASSPMMGNFYGYTF. The CDR3 DNA sequence: TGTGCCAGCAGCCCCATGATGGGAAACTTCTATGGCTACACCTTC.

This clonotype was observed a handful of times. As DNA, the CDR3 is TGTGCCAGCAGCGACACAGGGTTTCTAGCCAAAAACATTCAGTACTTC. This gives the protein CASSDTGFLAKNIQYF. The chain joins TRBV2 to TRBJ2-4, with D possibly TRBD1 on 6 matching bases. From germline, CDR1 is SNHLY and CDR2 FYNNEI. The length of the CDR3 is 16 residues. V was pared by 6 bases and J by 0 bases, with 15 bases between.

This clonotype turned up a few times. The gene calls are TRBV12-3 or TRBV12-4 and TRBJ1-4, with TRBD1 identical over 8 bases. V gave up 6 bases and J gave up 8 bases; unmatched junction bases: 11. The CDR3 sequence is 15 residues long. The CDR3 DNA follows: TGTGCCAGCAGCTCTCCAGGGGGCTTGAAGGAAAAACTGTTTTTT. Protein product: CASSSPGGLKEKLFF.

This clonotype has at least ten counts. The rearrangement joins TRBV19 to TRBJ2-7, with TRBD1 matching over 7 bases. This CDR3 has 14 residues. CDR1 and CDR2 from the germline V gene are LNHDA and SQIVND (reference sequence). Unmatched junction bases numbered 5, after V lost 3 bases and J lost 3 bases. CDR3 region: CASSINPGGYEQYF. The CDR3 region has the DNA TGTGCCAGTAGTATTAACCCAGGGGGCTACGAGCAGTACTTC. Full variable domain (remainder filled in from reference TRBV19 and TRBJ2-7): DGGITQSPKYLFRKEGQNVTLSCEQNLNHDAMYWYRQDPGQGLRLIYYSQIVNDFQKGDIAEGYSVSREKKESFPLTVTSAQKNPTAFYLCASSINPGGYEQYFGPGTRLTVT.

The chain uses TRBV10-3 and TRBJ2-1; 12 bases line up with TRBD2. Looked up from germline, CDR1 is ENHRY and CDR2 is SYGVKD. This CDR3 comprises 15 residues. V lost 4 bases to trimming and J lost 7 bases; unmatched junction nucleotides: 5. Here the CDR3 reads CAISVRLAGVNEQFF. Written as DNA, the CDR3 is TGTGCCATCAGTGTACGACTAGCGGGAGTGAATGAGCAGTTCTTC.

This clonotype was recorded a few times. The chain combines TRBV20-1 with TRBJ2-1, with 8 bases aligning to TRBD1. The CDR3 consists of 12 residues. With V trimmed by 6 bases and J by 4 bases, 2 bases remained unmatched. From germline, CDR1 is DFQATT and CDR2 SNEGSKA (reference sequence). CDR3 residues: CSAGTGYNEQFF. DNA of the CDR3: TGCAGTGCCGGGACAGGATACAATGAGCAGTTCTTC.

This clonotype was counted ten times or more. This chain links TRBV5-1 with TRBJ2-5, with 7 positions matching TRBD1. Germline V lookup: CDR1 SGHRS, CDR2 YFSETQ. The junction had 4 bases not matched to a gene; V was cut back by 0 bases and J by 5 bases. This CDR3 has 14 amino acids. The chain's CDR3 is CASSLGQGYETQYF. As DNA, the CDR3 is TGCGCCAGCAGCTTGGGACAGGGTTACGAGACCCAGTACTTC.

Ten or more counts support this clonotype. The chain links TRBV9 to TRBJ2-3, with 12 positions matching TRBD2. The CDR3 spans 16 residues. The V and J ends lost 4 bases and 1 base, in that order; junction bases with no gene match: 4. Per the germline V gene, CDR1 is SGDLS and CDR2 is YYNGEE. CDR3 DNA sequence: TGTGCCAGCAGCTCCTGGACTAGCGGGGGCACAGATACGCAGTATTTT. Translated, it gives CASSSWTSGGTDTQYF.

The table lists this clonotype with a few counts. The chain combines TRBV4-2 with TRBJ2-5, with TRBD1 matching 8 bases. Germline trimming cut 3 bases from V and 4 bases from J; bases unmatched to any gene: 7. Germline V gene sequence: CDR1 LGHNA, CDR2 YNFKEQ. This CDR3 is 15 amino acids long. This CDR3 is CASSQDGQGGETQYF. CDR3 DNA: TGTGCCAGCAGCCAGGACGGACAGGGAGGAGAGACCCAGTACTTC.

There are many counts of this clonotype. The J gene is TRBJ2-7, the V gene TRBV12-3 or TRBV12-4; TRBD1 is a possible D gene (5 bases). The V end was cut by 5 bases, the J end by 6 bases, with 14 bases between. There are 13 residues in the CDR3. The CDR3 spells CASSLIQGGEQYF. CDR3 in DNA: TGTGCCAGCAGTCTGATCCAGGGCGGCGAGCAGTACTTC.

The chain has TRBV3-1 and TRBJ2-5; D gene uncertain. The germline V and J ends were trimmed by 6 bases and 2 bases, with 16 bases remaining between them. CDR1 and CDR2 from the germline V gene are LGHDT and YNNKEL (reference sequence). The length of the CDR3 is 15 residues. The CDR3 loop is CASRSTLFGQETQYF. CDR3 nucleotide sequence: TGTGCCAGCAGGTCTACCCTCTTCGGGCAAGAGACCCAGTACTTC.

Ten or more counts support this clonotype. V and J are TRBV5-1 and TRBJ2-7; a possible D gene is TRBD1 (6 bases). CDR1 SGHRS and CDR2 YFSETQ come from the germline V gene. V lost 4 bases, J lost 5 bases, and 13 bases lay in between. CDR3 size: 13 residues. CDR3 residues: CASSPGTFNEQYF. Written as DNA, the CDR3 is TGCGCCAGCAGCCCCGGGACATTCAACGAGCAGTACTTC.

This clonotype was counted a few times. The V gene is TRBV12-3 or TRBV12-4, the J gene TRBJ1-6; TRBD1 matches at 7 bases. The CDR3 totals 14 residues. Unmatched junction bases numbered 9, after V lost 6 bases and J lost 10 bases. The CDR3 DNA is TGTGCCAGCAGGAGACAGGGAGGAGGCTCACCCCTCCACTTT. It translates to CASRRQGGGSPLHF.

The genes are TRBV12-5 and TRBJ2-7, with D perhaps TRBD1 or TRBD2 (6 bases each). Germline loops: CDR1 LGHNT, CDR2 FRNRAP. Trimming took off 3 bases at V and 6 bases at J, with 24 bases between the two ends. There are 17 residues in the CDR3. The CDR3 loop reads CASGFSPWGAGIVEQYF. CDR3 in DNA: TGTGCTAGTGGTTTTTCCCCCTGGGGGGCCGGAATTGTCGAGCAGTACTTC.

The gene calls are TRBV7-2 and TRBJ2-7; possibly TRBD2 for D (6 bases). The ends were cut back, 5 bases at V and 6 bases at J, with 17 bases in the middle. Looked up from germline, CDR1 is SGHTA and CDR2 is FQGNSA. The CDR3 extends over 14 amino acids. DNA for the CDR3: TGTGCCAGCAGCGCCGTTAGCGGCGCATCCGAGCAGTACTTC. Residues: CASSAVSGASEQYF.

This clonotype occurred a few times. The chain carries TRBV7-2 and TRBJ2-1; possible D gene TRBD2, 5 bases. The CDR3 totals 13 residues. Germline CDR1 and CDR2: SGHTA and FQGNSA. The germline V and J ends were trimmed by 11 bases and 4 bases, with 15 bases remaining between them. CDR3 bases: TGTGCCGCTTCCACGAGGGCTTACAATGAGCAGTTCTTC. It encodes CAASTRAYNEQFF.

The gene calls are TRBV4-1 and TRBJ2-1; the D is unclear. Trimming shortened V by 2 bases and J by 6 bases, and 11 bases separated the two germline ends. Germline assignment: CDR1 MGHRA and CDR2 YSYEKL. The CDR3 spans 14 residues. CDR3 in amino acids: CASSQFLTVNEQFF. The CDR3 coding sequence is TGCGCCAGCAGCCAATTCCTGACTGTCAATGAGCAGTTCTTC.

This clonotype appeared many times. The chain carries TRBV20-1 and TRBJ1-2; D remains unclear. This CDR3 comprises 12 residues. Trimming removed 7 bases from V and 1 base from J, with 10 bases in between. Germline CDR1 reads DFQATT; CDR2 reads SNEGSKA (reference sequence). The CDR3 reads CSVGLLNYGYTF. The CDR3 bases are TGCAGTGTAGGACTTCTTAACTATGGCTACACCTTC.

In its sample, this clonotype was seen many times. V gene TRBV20-1 combines with J gene TRBJ2-6, with 11 bases identical to TRBD1. The germline V gene has CDR1 DFQATT and CDR2 SNEGSKA (reference sequence). The CDR3 runs to 15 residues. V lost 5 bases, J lost 2 bases, and 2 bases stayed unmatched. CDR3 nucleotide sequence: TGCAGTGCTTTGGACAGGGGGCCTGGGGCCAACGTCCTGACTTTC. As protein: CSALDRGPGANVLTF.

This clonotype showed up many times. The CDR3 DNA sequence: TGTGCCATCAGTGATCTACCCCCCAATGAGCAGTTCTTC. Its translation is CAISDLPPNEQFF. The rearrangement links TRBV10-3 to TRBJ2-1; D gene uncertain. Germline-derived CDR1 and CDR2 are ENHRY and SYGVKD. V gave up 3 bases and J gave up 6 bases, with 9 bases separating them. The CDR3 covers 13 residues.

The V and J genes are TRBV20-1 and TRBJ2-5; the D gene is possibly TRBD2 (7 bases). The V and J ends lost 3 bases and 3 bases respectively, with 14 bases between them. This CDR3 comprises 14 residues. Per the germline V gene, CDR1 is DFQATT and CDR2 is SNEGSKA (reference sequence). This chain's CDR3 is CSASRGGTKETQYF. DNA of the CDR3: TGCAGTGCTAGTAGGGGGGGGACTAAAGAGACCCAGTACTTC.

This clonotype was detected many times. V and J are TRBV4-2 and TRBJ2-3, with TRBD2 matching 8 bases. V lost 3 bases to trimming and J lost 2 bases; unmatched junction nucleotides: 10. The germline V gene encodes CDR1 LGHNA and CDR2 YNFKEQ. This CDR3 is built from 17 residues. As DNA, the CDR3 is TGTGCCAGCAGCCACCCCCTCCCCGGGGGGGCCACAGATACGCAGTATTTT. Translating gives CASSHPLPGGATDTQYF.